This T cell receptor (beta chain) came from a study of T cell repertoires in cytomegalovirus infection. Study at large: Both CMV infection and a matching HLA type were indicated by public TCR beta signatures. Whole-study results and caveats: Clonotypes of TCR beta that were HLA-C-restricted and CMV-specific dominated the ex vivo response.

Trimming stripped 3 bases from V and 0 bases from J, with 24 bases between. CDR1 DFQATT and CDR2 SNEGSKA come from the germline V gene (reference sequence). The CDR3 loop spans 20 amino acids. TCRdb independently ran MiXCR on the reads; one entry per CDR3 protein. Altogether approximately 100,000 distinct CDR3 sequences are present, 20% to 30% being singletons, with the ten largest covering more than 35%. Remarks on this clonotype: Its matching antigen is unknown.

The sequenced material came from CD8+ T cells from PBMCs. The sequence derives from a human donor in good health (CMV status not recorded). Some clones in this sample may be carry-over from other donors' samples. The rearrangement links TRBV20-1 to TRBJ1-6; the D gene is possibly TRBD1 (6 bases). The CDR3 protein is CSASPFRDTGTDSYNSPLHF. The DNA for the CDR3 is TGCAGTGCTAGTCCCTTCCGGGACACTGGAACCGACTCCTATAATTCACCCCTCCACTTT.